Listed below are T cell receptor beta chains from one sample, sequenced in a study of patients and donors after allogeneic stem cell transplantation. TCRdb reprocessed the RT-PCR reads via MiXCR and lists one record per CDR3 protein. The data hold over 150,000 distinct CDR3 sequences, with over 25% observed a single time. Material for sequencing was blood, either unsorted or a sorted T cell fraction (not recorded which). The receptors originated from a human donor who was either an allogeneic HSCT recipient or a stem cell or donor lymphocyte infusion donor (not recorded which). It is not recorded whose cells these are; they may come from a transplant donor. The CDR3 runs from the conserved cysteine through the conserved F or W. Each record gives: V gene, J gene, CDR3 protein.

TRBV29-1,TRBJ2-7,CSVETSLYEQYF
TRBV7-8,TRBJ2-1,CASSYGPTDNEQFF
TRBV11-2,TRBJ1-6,CASSLTGVSSPLHF
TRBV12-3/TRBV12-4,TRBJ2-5,CASSLWQVQETQYF
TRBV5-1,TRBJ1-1,CASSAWDARNTEAFF
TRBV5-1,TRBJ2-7,CASSGGGLSNYEQYF
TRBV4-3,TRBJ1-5,CASSQDTSDQPQHF
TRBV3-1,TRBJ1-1,CASTYRTANTEAFF
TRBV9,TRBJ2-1,CASSPLPLAGINEQFF
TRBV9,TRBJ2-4,CASSVAATSGRANIQYF
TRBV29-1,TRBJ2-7,CSVGRTDSYEQYF
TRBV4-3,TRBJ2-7,CASTFFEAGLSLLTPLEQYF
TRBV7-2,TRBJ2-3,CASSPKDTQYF
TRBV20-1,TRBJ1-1,CSARAGTGVIYGEAFF
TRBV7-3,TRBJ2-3,CASSPEPRGTDTQYF
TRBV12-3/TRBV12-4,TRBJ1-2,CASSSDPASYGYTF
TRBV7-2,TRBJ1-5,CASSPRGPGNQPQHF
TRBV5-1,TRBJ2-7,CASSFEGAYEQYF
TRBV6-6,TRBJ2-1,CASSSYRGGSGNNEQFF
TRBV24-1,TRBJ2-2,CATSPGRDRVRTGELFF
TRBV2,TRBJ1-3,CASSQQGNTIYF
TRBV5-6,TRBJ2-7,CASSSSPGRVTYEQYF
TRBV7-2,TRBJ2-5,CASSNREGETQYF
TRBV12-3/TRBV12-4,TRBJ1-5,CASSRQGLSQPQHF
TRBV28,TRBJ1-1,CASSLRLMNTEAFF
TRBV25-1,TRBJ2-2,CASREKGTVDTGELFF
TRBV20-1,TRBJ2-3,CSEREALSTDTQYF
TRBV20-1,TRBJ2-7,CSARPGRAYEQYF
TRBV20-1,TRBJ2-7,CSAKSGHALEQYF
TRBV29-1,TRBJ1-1,CSALGQGVKNTEAFF
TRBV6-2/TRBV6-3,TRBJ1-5,CASALDRVDQPQHF
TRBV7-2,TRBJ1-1,CASSLALGGTEAFF
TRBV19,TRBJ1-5,CASSSPPGTGGAQPQHF
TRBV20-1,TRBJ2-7,CSARDPGTSSYEQYF
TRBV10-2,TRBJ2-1,CASRDNSYNEQFF
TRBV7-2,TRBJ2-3,CASSTDRGPTQYF
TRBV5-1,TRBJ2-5,CASSLDPGGETQYF